Given below is one TCR beta chain in context. The antigen remains unidentified. This sample is part of a study of T cell clones after liver transplantation. General observations from the study: In most of the 8 subjects, circulating graft-donor-reactive CD4 TCRbeta sequences fell significantly after transplant.

This table comes from immunoSEQ multiplex PCR, and its TCRdb copy is limited to in-frame clones, with some not included. The sample lists under 35,000 clones, around 94% occurring once. The CDR3 runs to 15 residues. Unmatched junction bases numbered 8, after V lost 7 bases and J lost 7 bases. Germline CDR1 is MNHEY and CDR2 is SMNVEV (reference sequence). This sequence was found in a human patient who received a liver transplant. Some T cells may trace back to the graft donor. Sample: CD8+ T cells from blood, taken 12 months after liver transplant. The chain employs TRBV27 and TRBJ2-1, with 12 bases that match TRBD2. This CDR3 reads CASIRFLAGGNEQFF. The CDR3 bases are TGTGCCAGCATCCGTTTTCTAGCGGGAGGGAATGAGCAGTTCTTC.